This paragraph covers one T cell receptor (beta chain) sequence. These data belong to a study of blood T cell repertoires in COVID-19. Trimming cost V 4 bases and J 2 bases, with 15 bases left between them. The CDR3 is made up of 16 amino acids. Germline V gene data show CDR1 as SGHVS and CDR2 as FQNEAQ. Libraries were prepared by immunoSEQ multiplex PCR; TCRdb keeps only in-frame clonotypes and omits some of them. The sample includes around 250,000 clones, approximately 86% of them seen just once. The chain combines TRBV7-8 with TRBJ1-5; no reliable D call. Sequences were obtained from peripheral blood. The TCR sequence derives from a woman aged 55-69 years who had recovered from COVID-19. DNA of the CDR3: TGTGCCAGCAGCTCGGACTCTAATATAGGCAATCAGCCCCAGCATTTT. It codes for CASSSDSNIGNQPQHF.